A single sample gave rise to the 27 T cell receptor beta chains below, sequenced in a study of cytomegalovirus exposure and HLA in healthy donors. It was with 60 Vbeta and 13 Jbeta primers that the PCR ran. The method was immunoSEQ multiplex PCR; TCRdb's version includes in-frame clones alone and lacks a portion of them. The sample yields over 150,000 clones, about 71% seen once. Sequencing was done on a sample of PBMCs. The receptor set was obtained from a man between 45 and 60 years old in good health and CMV-seronegative.

This clone was seen a few times. The rearrangement links TRBV29-1 to TRBJ1-2; no definite D call. There are 13 residues in the CDR3. Germline values: CDR1 SQVTM, CDR2 ANQGSEA. The V end lost 7 bases, the J end lost 8 bases, and 20 bases lay between the germline ends. CDR3 residues: CSALGENAEGYTF. CDR3 coding DNA: TGCAGCGCCCTAGGTGAGAACGCGGAGGGCTACACCTTC.

The chain combines TRBV4-2 with TRBJ1-3; 9 bases fit TRBD1. After removal of 3 bases from V and 3 bases from J, the junction contained 3 bases not matched to a gene. This CDR3 region has 15 residues. Germline V gene sequence: CDR1 LGHNA, CDR2 YNFKEQ. The CDR3 here is CASSQAGQGGNTIYF. The CDR3 nucleotides read TGTGCCAGCAGCCAGGCGGGACAGGGTGGAAACACCATATATTTT.

The rearrangement links TRBV5-5 to TRBJ1-2, with 7 positions matching TRBD1. Germline CDR1 SGHKS, CDR2 YYEKEE (reference sequence). The CDR3 consists of 14 residues. V lost 4 bases to trimming and J lost 3 bases; unmatched junction nucleotides: 6. CDR3 region: CASSLSDRDYGYTF. Here the CDR3 DNA reads TGTGCCAGCAGCCTATCCGACAGGGACTATGGCTACACCTTC.

This chain uses TRBV6-1 with TRBJ2-3, with D perhaps matching TRBD1 (5 bases). The V gene lost 1 base and the J gene lost 2 bases, with 16 bases spanning the gap. The V gene's germline CDR1 is MNHNS and CDR2 SASEGT. The CDR3 contains 17 residues. The CDR3 loop is CASSEVGALKPTDTQYF. CDR3 sequence (DNA): TGTGCCAGCAGTGAAGTAGGGGCTCTGAAGCCCACAGATACGCAGTATTTT.

The V and J genes are TRBV5-1 and TRBJ2-1; TRBD1 is a possible D gene (6 bases). The CDR3 has 11 residues. Germline CDR1 is SGHRS and CDR2 is YFSETQ. The V end lost 7 bases, the J end lost 12 bases, and 14 bases lay between the germline ends. The CDR3 nucleotides are TGCGCCAGCTTAGGGGACATCGGGCAGTTCTTC. Translated, it gives CASLGDIGQFF.

The CDR3 nucleotides are TGTGCCAGTACCCCGAACAGAGCCTCTGGAAACACCATATATTTT. Encoded protein: CASTPNRASGNTIYF. The rearrangement links TRBV19 to TRBJ1-3, with unresolved D. The CDR3 runs to 15 residues. CDR1 and CDR2 from the germline V gene are LNHDA and SQIVND (reference sequence). Trimming took 7 bases from V and 0 from J, leaving 13 bases between them.

This chain connects TRBV9 to TRBJ2-1; TRBD1 matches at 9 bases. V dropped 0 bases and J dropped 2; count of bases not matched to a gene: 6. CDR1 is SGDLS and CDR2 is YYNGEE in the germline V gene. There are 17 residues in the CDR3. CDR3 nucleotide sequence: TGTGCCAGCAGCGTAGAAAACAGGGGGCCTCCCTACAATGAGCAGTTCTTC. Protein: CASSVENRGPPYNEQFF.

J is TRBJ1-5 and V is TRBV19, with D possibly matching TRBD1 (5 bases). The length of the CDR3 is 15 residues. Trimming removed 1 base from V and 5 bases from J, with 12 bases in between. Germline V lookup: CDR1 LNHDA, CDR2 SQIVND (reference sequence). CDR3 residues: CASSIGQLTHQPQHF. The CDR3 DNA sequence: TGTGCCAGTAGTATAGGACAGCTAACTCATCAGCCCCAGCATTTT.

This clone has only a few counts. The rearrangement uses TRBV5-6 and TRBJ1-3; 8 nucleotides match TRBD1. Trimming removed 4 bases from V and 5 bases from J; junction bases left unmatched: 14. Germline CDR1 SGHDT, CDR2 YYEEEE. This CDR3 region has 17 residues. CDR3 protein: CASSHTLQGVERNTIYF. The CDR3 DNA is TGTGCCAGCAGCCACACTCTACAGGGGGTGGAAAGAAACACCATATATTTT.

The CDR3 spells CAISGPPSYNEQFF. In DNA, the CDR3 is TGTGCCATCAGTGGGCCCCCCTCCTACAATGAGCAGTTCTTC. The chain carries TRBV10-3 and TRBJ2-1, with no clear D. This CDR3 is 14 amino acids long. CDR1 is ENHRY, CDR2 SYGVKD, per germline. The V gene lost 4 bases and the J gene lost 0 bases, with 7 bases spanning the gap.

The chain links TRBV10-1 to TRBJ1-1; 8 bases match TRBD1. After removal of 2 bases from V and 4 bases from J, the junction contained 3 bases not matched to a gene. The CDR3 covers 14 residues. In germline, CDR1 is WNHNN, CDR2 SYGVQD (reference sequence). In DNA form, the CDR3 reads TGCGCCAGCAGTGAGACGGACAGGGTCACTGAAGCTTTCTTT. Amino acid sequence: CASSETDRVTEAFF.

The sample holds a few counts of this clone. The rearrangement uses TRBV21-1 and TRBJ2-7; the table gives TRBD1 as D, unverified against the DNA. TRBV21-1 is marked as a pseudogene. The CDR3 has 15 amino acids. CDR3 sequence (DNA): TGTGCCAGCATCCCGGTTCTTTGGGACAGGGGTGAGCAGTACTTC. It is translated as CASIPVLWDRGEQYF.

This rearrangement joins TRBV6-1 to TRBJ2-3; 11 bases fit TRBD1. CDR1 is MNHNS and CDR2 is SASEGT in the germline V gene. V was pared by 3 bases and J by 0 bases, with 5 bases of the junction left unmatched. This CDR3 has 17 amino acids. CDR3 nucleotide sequence: TGTGCCAGCAGTGATAGGGGGACAGGGGGAAGCACAGATACGCAGTATTTT. It encodes CASSDRGTGGSTDTQYF.

The rearrangement links TRBV28 to TRBJ1-6; the D is unclear. The V and J ends lost 6 bases and 4 bases respectively, with 10 bases between them. This CDR3 contains 14 residues. Germline V gene data show CDR1 as MDHEN and CDR2 as SYDVKM. This CDR3 is CASSPTGYNSPLHF. CDR3 nucleotide sequence: TGTGCCAGCAGCCCCACGGGTTATAATTCACCCCTCCACTTT.

This chain connects TRBV7-7 to TRBJ2-2; tentative D call: TRBD2 (5 bases). The ends were cut back, 3 bases at V and 4 bases at J, with 9 bases in the middle. CDR1 and CDR2 from the germline V gene are SSHAT and FNYEAQ (reference sequence). This CDR3 contains 14 residues. CDR3 amino acids: CASSFLEATGELFF. The DNA of the CDR3 is TGTGCCAGCAGCTTCCTGGAGGCCACCGGGGAGCTGTTTTTT.

This sequence joins TRBV6-4 and TRBJ2-1, with D possibly being TRBD2 (5 bases). The CDR3 contains 16 residues. V gave up 2 bases and J gave up 6 bases, with 17 bases separating them. Germline V CDR1 and CDR2: MRHNA, SNTAGT. Here the CDR3 reads CASSDERVTRINEQFF. CDR3 in DNA: TGTGCCAGCAGTGACGAGAGGGTCACAAGGATCAATGAGCAGTTCTTC.

Written as DNA, the CDR3 is TGTGCCAGCAGACTACGGGTCACACTGGATGGCTACACCTTC. The encoded protein is CASRLRVTLDGYTF. The V and J genes are TRBV6-5 and TRBJ1-2; D is uncertain. V was cut by 6 bases and J by 6 bases, with 17 bases left in between. Germline-derived CDR1 and CDR2 are MNHEY and SVGAGI. The CDR3 spans 14 residues.

The chain joins TRBV28 to TRBJ2-3, with D perhaps TRBD1 (6 bases). The CDR3 has 13 residues. V was trimmed by 2 bases and J by 3 bases, leaving 6 bases between them. Germline CDR1 reads MDHEN; CDR2 reads SYDVKM. CDR3 sequence: CASSLQGTDTQYF. CDR3 coding DNA: TGTGCCAGCAGTTTACAGGGGACAGATACGCAGTATTTT.

The rearrangement uses TRBV4-1 and TRBJ2-7, with TRBD1 matching over 10 bases. CDR3 length: 15 residues. Germline assignment: CDR1 MGHRA and CDR2 YSYEKL. Germline trimming cut 3 bases from V and 7 bases from J; bases unmatched to any gene: 9. The CDR3 reads CASSHRTGGLQEQYF. Written as DNA, the CDR3 is TGCGCCAGCAGCCACAGGACAGGGGGTCTACAAGAGCAGTACTTC.

The chain employs TRBV5-1 and TRBJ1-6; 10 positions agree with TRBD1. CDR1 and CDR2 (germline): SGHRS, YFSETQ. The CDR3 loop spans 14 amino acids. The junction had 3 bases not matched to a gene; V was cut back by 4 bases and J by 8 bases. CDR3 in amino acids: CASSTGTGDSPLHF. In DNA form, the CDR3 reads TGCGCCAGCAGCACCGGGACAGGGGATTCACCCCTCCACTTT.

The chain is built from TRBV18 and TRBJ2-7, with TRBD2 identical over 13 bases. CDR1 and CDR2 (germline): KGHSH, LQKENI. CDR3 length: 16 residues. The V segment lost 4 bases and the J segment 2 bases; nucleotides outside the gene matches: 5. The CDR3, as DNA: TGTGCCAGCTCACGGACTAGCGGGGGATACACCTACGAGCAGTACTTC. Protein sequence: CASSRTSGGYTYEQYF.

J is TRBJ1-2 and V is TRBV5-8, with D perhaps TRBD1 (6 bases). V was cut by 2 bases and J by 3 bases, with 14 bases left in between. The CDR3 consists of 15 residues. Germline V gene lookup returns CDR1 SGHTS and CDR2 YDEGEE. This CDR3 is CASSLGGGADYGYTF. DNA of the CDR3: TGTGCCAGCAGCTTAGGGGGGGGCGCGGACTATGGCTACACCTTC. The full variable domain, with the rest looked up from reference TRBV5-8 and TRBJ1-2, is EAGVTQSPTHLIKTRGQQATLRCSPISGHTSVYWYQQALGLGLQFLLWYDEGEERNRGNFPPRFSGRQFPNYSSELNVNALELEDSALYLCASSLGGGADYGYTFGSGTRLTVV.

The chain recombines TRBV6-5 with TRBJ2-3, with D possibly TRBD1 on 6 matching bases. CDR3 length: 15 residues. V lost 1 base and J lost 3, with 11 bases in between. Germline values: CDR1 MNHEY, CDR2 SVGAGI. CDR3 DNA: TGTGCCAGCAGTTACTGGAACAGGGCGACAGATACGCAGTATTTT. Its protein product is CASSYWNRATDTQYF.

This clone turned up a few times. The chain is built from TRBV12-5 and TRBJ2-1, with 14 bases matching TRBD2. CDR3 length: 15 amino acids. The germline V gene encodes CDR1 LGHNT and CDR2 FRNRAP. V shed 4 bases, J shed 7 bases, and the junction held 3 bases outside the gene matches. The CDR3 region has the DNA TGTGCTAGTGGTTCAAGACTAGCGGGGGGGAATGAGCAGTTCTTC. Its translation: CASGSRLAGGNEQFF.

The V gene is TRBV2, the J gene TRBJ2-7; 7 bases fit TRBD1. The V gene's germline CDR1 is SNHLY and CDR2 FYNNEI. Trimming cost V 7 bases and J 3 bases; bases outside gene matches: 6. The CDR3 extends over 13 amino acids. The CDR3 loop reads CASTRQGNYEQYF. The CDR3 region has the DNA TGTGCCAGCACAAGACAGGGCAACTACGAGCAGTACTTC. Drawing the rest from reference TRBV2 and TRBJ2-7, the complete variable domain is EPEVTQTPSHQVTQMGQEVILRCVPISNHLYFYWYRQILGQKVEFLVSFYNNEISEKSEIFDDQFSVERPDGSNFTLKIRSTKLEDSAMYFCASTRQGNYEQYFGPGTRLTVT.

This sequence joins TRBV19 and TRBJ1-2; 12 nucleotides align to TRBD1. Per the germline V gene, CDR1 is LNHDA and CDR2 is SQIVND (reference sequence). This CDR3 is 16 amino acids long. J lost 4 bases, V lost 8 bases, and 11 bases had no gene match. DNA of the CDR3: TGTGCCAGTTCTCGAGGGGACAGGGGGCTCGGCTATGGCTACACCTTC. Its translation is CASSRGDRGLGYGYTF.

The V call is TRBV4-3, the J call TRBJ1-1, with 8 bases that match TRBD1. This CDR3 spans 16 amino acids. Trimming removed 3 bases from V and 0 bases from J; junction bases left unmatched: 6. Germline V lookup: CDR1 LGHNA, CDR2 YSLEER. The CDR3 loop reads CASSQDSTGVNTEAFF. The CDR3 DNA sequence: TGCGCCAGCAGCCAGGATTCGACAGGGGTGAACACTGAAGCTTTCTTT.